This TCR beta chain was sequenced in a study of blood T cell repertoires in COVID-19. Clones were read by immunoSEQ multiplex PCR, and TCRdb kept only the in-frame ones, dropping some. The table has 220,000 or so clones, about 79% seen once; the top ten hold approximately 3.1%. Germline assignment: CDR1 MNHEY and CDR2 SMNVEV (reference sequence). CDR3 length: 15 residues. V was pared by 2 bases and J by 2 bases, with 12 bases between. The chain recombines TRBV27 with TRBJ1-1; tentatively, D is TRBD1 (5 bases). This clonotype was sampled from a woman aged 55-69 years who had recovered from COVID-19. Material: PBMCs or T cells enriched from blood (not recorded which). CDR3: CASSLRPGINTEAFF. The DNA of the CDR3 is TGTGCCAGCAGTTTACGACCAGGGATTAACACTGAAGCTTTCTTT.